The rows below give T cell receptor beta chains drawn from one sample of a study of radiotherapy plus CTLA-4 blockade in lung cancer. Repertoires were generated with immunoSEQ multiplex PCR, while TCRdb's copy carries only in-frame clones and drops some. Among about 48,000 clones listed, approximately 86% were seen once. The specimen comprised peripheral blood, sampled from a patient treated with radiotherapy plus ipilimumab. The receptors shown here come from a human donor with non-small cell lung cancer that progressed on radiotherapy plus ipilimumab. Some clones in this sample may be carry-over from other donors' samples. Both conserved end residues are part of each CDR3. D genes are given only for firm matches. Where a row states a size, it is once, few, many or the class of an expanded clone; other rows omit it.

d_call cdr3_length j_call clone_size v_call cdr3_nt cdr3_aa
NA 12 TRBJ1-1 NA TRBV11-2 TGTGCCAGCAGCTTTAAGAACACTGAAGCTTTCTTT CASSFKNTEAFF
NA 15 TRBJ2-2 NA TRBV19 TGTGCCAGTAGTATTGGGACAACGAACACCGGGGAGCTGTTTTTT CASSIGTTNTGELFF
NA 13 TRBJ2-7 NA TRBV27 TGTGCCAGCAGTTGGAGCGGTCCCTACGAGCAGTACTTC CASSWSGPYEQYF
NA 13 TRBJ2-7 NA TRBV6-1 TGTGCCAGCAGTGTAGGTAGCGGAGACGAGCAGTACTTC CASSVGSGDEQYF
NA 14 TRBJ1-6 NA TRBV6-5 TGTGCCAGCAGCCGTACCTACAGGGACTCACCCCTCCACTTT CASSRTYRDSPLHF
TRBD1 12 TRBJ1-2 NA TRBV6-5 TGTGCCAGCAGCCGTCGACAGGGTGGCTACACCTTC CASSRRQGGYTF
NA 13 TRBJ1-3 NA TRBV2 TGTGCCAGCAGGTCTTACTCTGGAAACACCATATATTTT CASRSYSGNTIYF
NA 14 TRBJ2-3 NA TRBV9 TGTGCCAGCAGGGACGACAGGAGCACAGATACGCAGTATTTT CASRDDRSTDTQYF
TRBD2 15 TRBJ2-1 few TRBV7-3 TGTGCCAGCAGCTTAAATCTAGCGGGGTTCAATGAGCAGTTCTTC CASSLNLAGFNEQFF
NA 14 TRBJ2-3 once TRBV7-9 TGTGCCAGCAGCCCCCGACAGTTCACAGATACGCAGTATTTT CASSPRQFTDTQYF
TRBD1 19 TRBJ2-4 once TRBV11-2 TGTGCCAGCAGCTTAGCCGGACAGGGGCTAATCCTAGCCAAAAACATTCAGTACTTC CASSLAGQGLILAKNIQYF
TRBD1 12 TRBJ1-5 few TRBV2 TGTGCCAGCAGGGGACAGGTCCAGCCCCAGCATTTT CASRGQVQPQHF
NA 15 TRBJ1-4 many TRBV14 TGTGCCAGCAGCCAAAAGTCCGGGGTGCGCGAAAAACTGTTTTTT CASSQKSGVREKLFF
TRBD1 14 TRBJ2-5 once TRBV5-6 TGTGCCAGCAGCCTTGGGACAGGGGTAGGGACCCAGTACTTC CASSLGTGVGTQYF
NA 14 TRBJ2-7 NA TRBV5-4 TGTGCCAGCAGCTTGCCTGGCGGAAACTACGAGCAGTACTTC CASSLPGGNYEQYF
NA 18 TRBJ1-3 NA TRBV7-6 TGTGCCAGCAGCGTAACCCCCCACGGACAGAACTCTGGAAACACCATATATTTT CASSVTPHGQNSGNTIYF
TRBD1 17 TRBJ2-1 NA TRBV11-3 TGTGCCAGCAGCTCGGACAGGGGGCTACTGCATTACAATGCGCAGTTCTTC CASSSDRGLLHYNAQFF
TRBD2 20 TRBJ2-2 NA TRBV2 TGTGCCAGCAGTGAACGGTCTACTAGCGGGGGACTTCCGAACACCGGGGAGCTGTTTTTT CASSERSTSGGLPNTGELFF
TRBD2 16 TRBJ2-3 NA TRBV5-1 TGCGCCAGCAGCTTTGGACTAGCGGGGGGGAGGGATACGCAGTATTTT CASSFGLAGGRDTQYF
TRBD1 15 TRBJ2-7 NA TRBV5-1 TGCGCCAGCAGCTTAACCGGGACAGTTAACTACGAGCAGTACTTC CASSLTGTVNYEQYF
NA 16 TRBJ2-6 NA TRBV11-2 TGTGCCAGCAGCGGGCCTAAATCGGGAGGGGCCAACGTCCTGACTTTC CASSGPKSGGANVLTF
NA 15 TRBJ2-7 few TRBV5-1 TGCGCCAGCAGCGAAGGGTTTCGGGGGTCCTACGAGCAGTACTTC CASSEGFRGSYEQYF
NA 15 TRBJ1-1 NA TRBV4-3 TGCGCCAGCAGCCAAAGTGCACAGGGGAACACTGAAGCTTTCTTT CASSQSAQGNTEAFF
TRBD2 15 TRBJ2-3 NA TRBV19 TGTGCCAGTAGTCCGGGACTAGGAGTCACAGATACGCAGTATTTT CASSPGLGVTDTQYF
TRBD2 14 TRBJ2-1 once TRBV11-2 TGTGCCAGCAGCTTACTACCCTTAGCGGGGGGACGGTTCTTC CASSLLPLAGGRFF
TRBD1 14 TRBJ1-4 NA TRBV27 TGTGCCAGCAGTTCGACAGGGACACATGAAAAACTGTTTTTT CASSSTGTHEKLFF
TRBD2 17 TRBJ2-3 NA TRBV2 TGTGCCAGCAGCGGGCTCTTACGGGGGGTGATCGGGGATACGCAGTATTTT CASSGLLRGVIGDTQYF
NA 15 TRBJ1-2 NA TRBV18 TGTGCCAGCTCACCATTTGGCAATGCTAACTATGGCTACACCTTC CASSPFGNANYGYTF
TRBD2 14 TRBJ2-3 NA TRBV4-3 TGCGCCAGCAGCCAAGGGACTAGCCCAGATACGCAGTATTTT CASSQGTSPDTQYF